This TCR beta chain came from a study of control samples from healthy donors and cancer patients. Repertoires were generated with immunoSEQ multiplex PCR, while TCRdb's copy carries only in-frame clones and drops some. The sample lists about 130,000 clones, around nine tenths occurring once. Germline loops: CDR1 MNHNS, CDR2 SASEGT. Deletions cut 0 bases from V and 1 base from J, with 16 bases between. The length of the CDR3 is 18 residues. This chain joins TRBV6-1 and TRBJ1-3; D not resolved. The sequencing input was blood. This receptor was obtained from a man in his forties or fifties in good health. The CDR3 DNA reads TGTGCCAGCAGTGAAGCGCGTGGTGGATTGCTTTCTGGAAACACCATATATTTT. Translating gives CASSEARGGLLSGNTIYF.